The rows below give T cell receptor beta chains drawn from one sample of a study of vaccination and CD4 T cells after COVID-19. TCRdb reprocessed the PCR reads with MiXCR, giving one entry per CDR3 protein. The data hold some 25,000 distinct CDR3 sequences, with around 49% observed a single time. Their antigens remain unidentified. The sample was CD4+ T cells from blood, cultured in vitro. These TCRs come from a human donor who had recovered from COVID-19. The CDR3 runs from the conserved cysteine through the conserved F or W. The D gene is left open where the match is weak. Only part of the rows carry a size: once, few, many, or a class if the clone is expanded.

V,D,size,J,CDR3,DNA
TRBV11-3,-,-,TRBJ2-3,CASSASGGPGDTQYF,TGTGCCAGCAGCGCCAGTGGTGGCCCGGGGGATACGCAGTATTTT
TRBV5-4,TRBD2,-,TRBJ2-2,CASSLGGRASTGELFF,TGTGCCAGCAGCCTCGGGGGGAGGGCCAGCACCGGGGAGCTGTTTTTT
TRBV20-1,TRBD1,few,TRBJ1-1,CSARTGTGGDEAFF,TGCAGTGCTAGGACCGGGACAGGGGGCGATGAAGCTTTCTTT
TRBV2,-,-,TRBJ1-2,CASSEAARSYGYTF,TGTGCCAGCAGTGAAGCGGCTCGGTCCTATGGCTACACCTTC
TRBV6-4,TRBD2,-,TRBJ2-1,CASSSLPSGSYFNEQFF,TGTGCCAGCAGCTCCCTCCCTAGCGGGAGTTATTTCAATGAGCAGTTCTTC
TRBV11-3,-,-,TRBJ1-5,CASSLDRGIDQPQHF,TGTGCCAGCAGCTTAGATAGAGGGATCGATCAGCCCCAGCATTTT
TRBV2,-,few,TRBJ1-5,CASRGGQSGNQPQHF,TGTGCCAGCAGAGGAGGCCAAAGTGGCAATCAGCCCCAGCATTTT
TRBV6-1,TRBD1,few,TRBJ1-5,CASRQDRGYSNQPQHF,TGTGCCAGCAGACAGGACAGGGGCTATAGCAATCAGCCCCAGCATTTT
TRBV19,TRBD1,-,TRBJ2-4,CASSIQGAASDIQYF,TGTGCCAGTAGTATACAGGGGGCGGCCTCGGACATTCAGTACTTC
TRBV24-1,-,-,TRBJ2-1,CATSETNNEQFF,TGTGCCACCAGTGAAACAAACAATGAGCAGTTCTTC
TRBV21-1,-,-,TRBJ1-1,CASSNRTQNTEAFF,TGTGCCAGCAGCAATCGGACGCAGAACACTGAAGCTTTCTTT
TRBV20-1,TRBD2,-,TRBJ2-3,CSARAVGLAGGPHTQYF,TGCAGTGCTAGAGCAGTGGGACTAGCGGGAGGGCCCCATACGCAGTATTTT
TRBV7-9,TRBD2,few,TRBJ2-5,CALGLAGRETQYF,TGTGCCCTGGGACTAGCGGGACGGGAGACCCAGTACTTC
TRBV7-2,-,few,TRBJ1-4,CASSFPPPDEKLFF,TGTGCCAGCAGCTTTCCCCCCCCGGATGAAAAACTGTTTTTT
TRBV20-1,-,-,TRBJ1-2,CSASPQGRLSYGYTF,TGCAGTGCTAGCCCCCAGGGGCGCCTGAGTTACGGCTACACCTTC
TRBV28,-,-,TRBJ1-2,CASSLGAGPYGYTF,TGTGCCAGCAGTTTAGGGGCAGGGCCCTATGGCTACACCTTC
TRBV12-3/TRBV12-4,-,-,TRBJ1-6,CASSLRDRFNSPLHF,TGTGCCAGCAGTTTAAGGGACCGCTTCAATTCACCCCTCCACTTT
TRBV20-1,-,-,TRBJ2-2,CSARSPQDTGELFF,TGCAGTGCTAGGAGTCCGCAGGACACCGGGGAGCTGTTTTTT
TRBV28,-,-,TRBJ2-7,CASSLGRESEQYF,TGTGCCAGCAGTTTGGGACGGGAGTCCGAGCAGTACTTC